This T cell receptor beta chain was retrieved from a study of blood T cells in healthy people across ages. Findings of the study overall: CMV infection status of these donors was not known. More naive CD4+ cells and higher diversity were found in long-lived than in aged donors. A strong correlation was found between TCR beta diversity and the percentage of naive T cells.

Remarks on this clonotype: Its specificity is unknown.

Using a J-beta primer mix together with a sample-barcoded 5' primer, a second PCR was run for about 7 to 12 cycles. Every sample gave at least 2.5 million paired-end reads containing CDR3. MiXCR, applied by TCRdb to the 5' RACE reads, yields one record per CDR3 protein. The sample lists fewer than 2 million distinct CDR3 sequences, 35% to 50% occurring once. The sample comprised blood. The TCR sequence derives from a human donor in good health.

The CDR3 protein is CASSLQLSTHYGYTF. The CDR3 bases are TGTGCCAGCAGCCTGCAACTCTCAACTCACTATGGCTACACCTTC. The chain uses TRBV7-2 and TRBJ1-2; D gene ambiguous. V was pared by 5 bases and J by 3 bases, with 16 bases between. The CDR3 is 15 residues long. Germline CDR1 is SGHTA and CDR2 is FQGNSA. The full variable domain, in which reference TRBV7-2 and TRBJ1-2 provide the parts outside the CDR3, is GAGVSQSPSNKVTEKGKDVELRCDPISGHTALYWYRQSLGQGLEFLIYFQGNSAPDKSGLPSDRFSAERTGGSVSTLTIQRTQQEDSAVYLCASSLQLSTHYGYTFGSGTRLTVV.